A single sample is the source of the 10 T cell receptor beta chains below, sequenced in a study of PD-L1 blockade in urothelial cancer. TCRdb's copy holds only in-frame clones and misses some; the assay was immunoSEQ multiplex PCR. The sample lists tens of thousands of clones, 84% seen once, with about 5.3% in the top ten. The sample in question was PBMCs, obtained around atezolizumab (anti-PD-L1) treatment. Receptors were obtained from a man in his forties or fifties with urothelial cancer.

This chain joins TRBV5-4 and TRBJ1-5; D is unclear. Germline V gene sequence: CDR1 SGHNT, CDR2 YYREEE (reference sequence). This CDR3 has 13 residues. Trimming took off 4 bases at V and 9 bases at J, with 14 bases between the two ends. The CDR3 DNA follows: TGTGCCAGCAGCGCGGACGGGGAGAGGCCCCAGCATTTT. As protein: CASSADGERPQHF. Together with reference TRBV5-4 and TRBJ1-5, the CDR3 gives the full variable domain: ETGVTQSPTHLIKTRGQQVTLRCSSQSGHNTVSWYQQALGQGPQFIFQYYREEENGRGNFPPRFSGLQFPNYSSELNVNALELDDSALYLCASSADGERPQHFGDGTRLSIL.

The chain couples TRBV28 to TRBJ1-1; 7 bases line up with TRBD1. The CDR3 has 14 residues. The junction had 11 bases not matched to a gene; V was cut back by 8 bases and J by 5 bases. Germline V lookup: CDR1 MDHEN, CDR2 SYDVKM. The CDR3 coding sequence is TGTGCCAGCGGGGTAGAGGGGGCGAGGACTGAAGCTTTCTTT. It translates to CASGVEGARTEAFF.

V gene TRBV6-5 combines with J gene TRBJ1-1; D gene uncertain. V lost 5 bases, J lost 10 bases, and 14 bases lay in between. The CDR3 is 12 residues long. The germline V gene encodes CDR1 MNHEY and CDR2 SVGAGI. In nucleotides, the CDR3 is TGTGCCAGCAGTCGAGGGAGGCAAGGAGCTTTCTTT. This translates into CASSRGRQGAFF.

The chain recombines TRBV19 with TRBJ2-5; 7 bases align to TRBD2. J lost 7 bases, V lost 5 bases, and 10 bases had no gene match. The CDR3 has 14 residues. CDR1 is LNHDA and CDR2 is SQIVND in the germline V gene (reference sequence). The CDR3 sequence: CASSLGTQRGTQYF. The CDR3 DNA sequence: TGTGCCAGTAGTCTTGGGACGCAGCGGGGGACCCAGTACTTC.

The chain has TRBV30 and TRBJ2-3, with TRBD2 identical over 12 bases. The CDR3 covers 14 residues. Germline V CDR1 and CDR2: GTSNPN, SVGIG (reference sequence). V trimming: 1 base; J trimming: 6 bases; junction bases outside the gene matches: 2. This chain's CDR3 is CAWSGLAGADTQYF. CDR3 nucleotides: TGTGCCTGGAGTGGACTAGCGGGAGCTGATACGCAGTATTTT.

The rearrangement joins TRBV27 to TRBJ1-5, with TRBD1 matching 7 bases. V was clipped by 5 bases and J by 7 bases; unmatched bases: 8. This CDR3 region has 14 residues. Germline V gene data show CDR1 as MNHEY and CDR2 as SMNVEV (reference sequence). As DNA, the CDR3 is TGTGCCAGCAGTCTTTACAGGGGAGACCAGCCCCAGCATTTT. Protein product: CASSLYRGDQPQHF.

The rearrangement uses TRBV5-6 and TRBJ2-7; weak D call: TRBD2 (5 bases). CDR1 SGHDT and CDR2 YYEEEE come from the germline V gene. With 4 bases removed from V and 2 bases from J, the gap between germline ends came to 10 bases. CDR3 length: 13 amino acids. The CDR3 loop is CASSEGPAYEQYF. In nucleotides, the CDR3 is TGTGCCAGCAGCGAGGGTCCAGCCTACGAGCAGTACTTC.

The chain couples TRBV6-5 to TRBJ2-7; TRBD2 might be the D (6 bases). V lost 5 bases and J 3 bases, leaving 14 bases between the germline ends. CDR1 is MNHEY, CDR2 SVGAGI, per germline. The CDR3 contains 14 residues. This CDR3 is CASSGPSGSYEQYF. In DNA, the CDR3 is TGTGCCAGCAGTGGCCCCTCCGGGAGCTACGAGCAGTACTTC.

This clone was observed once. For the CDR3, the DNA is TGTGCCAGCAGCCCGGAAAGGGTTCGGGGTGTAAATCAGCCCCAGCATTTT. Residues: CASSPERVRGVNQPQHF. The V gene is TRBV5-5, the J gene TRBJ1-5; D gene uncertain. Trimming stripped 4 bases from V and 4 bases from J, with 21 bases between. Per the germline V gene, CDR1 is SGHKS and CDR2 is YYEKEE (reference sequence). The CDR3 extends over 17 amino acids.

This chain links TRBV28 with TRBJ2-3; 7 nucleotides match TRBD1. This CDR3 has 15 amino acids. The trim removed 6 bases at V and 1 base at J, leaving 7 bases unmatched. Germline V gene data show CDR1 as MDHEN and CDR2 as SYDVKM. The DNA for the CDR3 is TGTGCCAGCAGACCCCCCGGACAGGGCACAGATACGCAGTATTTT. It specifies CASRPPGQGTDTQYF.